Shown below are 5 T cell receptor beta chains from a single sample sequenced in a study of metastatic and nonmetastatic thyroid tumors. Through MiXCR, TCRdb re-clonotyped the PCR reads. The repertoire holds about 40,000 clones, with about a sixth as singletons. No treatment of any kind had been given to any patient before thyroid surgery. The sequencing input was blood. These receptors were taken from a female donor with papillary thyroid cancer or a benign thyroid nodule (not recorded which). Some clones in this sample may be carry-over from other donors' samples.

The sample holds many counts of this clone. The V and J genes are TRBV24-1 and TRBJ2-2; D not certain. V was cut by 7 bases and J by 1 base, with 3 bases left in between. Germline V gene data show CDR1 as KGHDR and CDR2 as SFDVKD. This CDR3 is 12 amino acids long. CDR3 residues: CATRRNTGELFF. Written as DNA, the CDR3 is TGTGCCACCAGGAGGAACACCGGGGAGCTGTTTTTT.

J is TRBJ2-1 and V is TRBV4-1; maybe TRBD2 (6 bases). Germline CDR1 MGHRA, CDR2 YSYEKL. V gave up 10 bases and J gave up 2 bases, with 21 bases separating them. The CDR3 covers 16 residues. The CDR3 region is CAIGIAVGPPYNEQFF. CDR3 nucleotide sequence: TGCGCCATTGGGATAGCGGTAGGCCCCCCCTACAATGAGCAGTTCTTC.

As to this clone: The junction does not match germline at one end; this may be a read error. The rearrangement joins TRBV28 to TRBJ2-6; perhaps TRBD1 as D (5 bases). This CDR3 comprises 17 residues. The germline V gene has CDR1 MDHEN and CDR2 SYDVKM. CDR3: CASSLFKSGSGANVLTF. In DNA, the CDR3 is TGTGCCAGCAGTTTATTTAAATCCGGCTCTGGGGCCAATGTCCTGACTTTC.

This clone has ten or more counts. The gene calls are TRBV30 and TRBJ1-1; no clear D. Trimming took 3 bases from V and 6 from J, leaving 11 bases between them. CDR1 and CDR2 (germline): GTSNPN, SVGIG (reference sequence). The CDR3 is 12 residues long. The CDR3 nucleotides are TGTGCCTGGAGAGGAGAGGAACCTGAAGCTTTCTTT. Translated, it gives CAWRGEEPEAFF.

With regard to this clone: One end of the junction fails to match germline, which may point to a read error. The gene calls are TRBV5-1 and TRBJ1-1, with unresolved D. CDR3 size: 16 residues. Germline V gene sequence: CDR1 SGHRS, CDR2 YFSETQ. CDR3 nucleotide sequence: TGTGCCAGCAGCTTGTATCGGGGAACTATGAACACTGAAGCTTTCTTT. It translates to CASSLYRGTMNTEAFF.